This T cell receptor beta chain comes out of a study of T-cell reconstitution after alpha-beta-depleted transplantation in children. Study-wide results and caveats: After one year, T-cell counts and TCRbeta diversity mostly came from new T cells. Roughly two months post-transplant, alpha-beta T cells reportedly originated from several hundred graft clones that had expanded. Surviving recipient cells, namely T cells and thymic progenitors, were the source of high day-60 TCRbeta diversity in some patients.

The library targeted TCRbeta and was prepared with unique molecular identifiers. TCRdb re-derived calls from the PCR reads in MiXCR, one entry per CDR3 protein. The sample yields 530,000 or so distinct CDR3 sequences, 25% to 30% seen once. The CDR3 length is 15 residues. The germline gives CDR1 LGHNA, CDR2 YNFKEQ. Comments on this clonotype: Antigen unknown. One end of the junction varies from germline; a read error may be responsible.

This specimen consisted of PBMCs, obtained before TCRalphabeta/CD19-depleted stem cell transplant. The V call is TRBV4-2, the J call TRBJ2-3; no reliable D call. The source is a boy in the first two years of life with Wiskott-Aldrich syndrome, due to receive a stem cell transplant. CDR3 sequence reads: CASGQGHHPTDTQYF. CDR3 nucleotide sequence: TGTGCCAGCGGCCAAGGTCACCACCCCACAGATACGCAGTATTTT.